Below, one TCR beta chain is given with its context. As yet, its antigen is unknown. These data are taken from a study of radiotherapy plus CTLA-4 blockade in lung cancer. Notes on the study in general: Peripheral blood showed expansion of tumor-derived TCR clones after radiotherapy and ipilimumab.

The assay was immunoSEQ multiplex PCR, and TCRdb's table has in-frame clones only and misses some. The table lists 9,500 to 15,000 clones, 80% to 90% of them singletons. The starting material was peripheral blood, obtained from a patient treated with radiotherapy plus ipilimumab. The TCR sequence derives from a human donor with non-small cell lung cancer that progressed on radiotherapy plus ipilimumab.

The CDR3 bases are TGTGCCAGCAAGGTGGGCTTAGCCAATGAGCAGTTCTTC. Protein sequence: CASKVGLANEQFF. The genes are TRBV2 and TRBJ2-1; D remains unclear. Per germline, CDR1 SNHLY and CDR2 FYNNEI. V was pared by 7 bases and J by 6 bases, with 13 bases between. CDR3 length: 13 amino acids.